The 21 T cell receptor beta chains in this list originate from one sample, sequenced in a study of shared clonotypes between healthy human individuals. TCRdb's copy holds only in-frame clones and misses some; the assay was immunoSEQ multiplex PCR. The data contain 2 million to 2.5 million clones, approximately 93% of them seen just once; the ten biggest clones take up about 0.39%. The specimen was naive CD4+ T cells from PBMCs. Subset specified: CD45RA+ positively selected. The origin of the receptors is a man aged 18 to 30 in good health. Some clones in this sample may be carry-over from other donors' samples.

As to this clone: Other nucleotide sequences in the sample specify the same CDR3. This chain links TRBV28 with TRBJ1-5; tentative D call: TRBD1 (6 bases). In germline, CDR1 is MDHEN, CDR2 SYDVKM. There are 13 residues in the CDR3. V lost 4 bases and J lost 2, with 6 bases in between. Here the CDR3 reads CASSSGGNQPQHF. Written as DNA, the CDR3 is TGTGCCAGCAGTTCAGGGGGCAATCAGCCCCAGCATTTT.

The chain uses TRBV11-3 and TRBJ2-7, with D possibly matching TRBD2 (7 bases). Trimming took off 5 bases at V and 4 bases at J, with 21 bases between the two ends. CDR3 length equals 16 residues. In germline, CDR1 is SGHNT, CDR2 YENEEA. The CDR3 is CASSVGGGSGQYEQYF. The CDR3 nucleotides are TGTGCCAGCAGCGTGGGGGGCGGGAGTGGCCAGTACGAGCAGTACTTC.

On this clone: This sample includes further DNA sequences coding for the same CDR3. The chain combines TRBV6-1 with TRBJ1-5; no clear D. The germline V gene encodes CDR1 MNHNS and CDR2 SASEGT. Between the trimmed V and J ends, which lost 2 bases and 6 bases, there was a span of 5 bases. The CDR3 loop spans 12 amino acids. This CDR3 is CASSEWGQPQHF. DNA of the CDR3: TGTGCCAGCAGTGAATGGGGTCAGCCCCAGCATTTT.

V is TRBV28 and J is TRBJ2-5; D uncertain. The ends were cut back, 4 bases at V and 2 bases at J, with 20 bases in the middle. The CDR3 has 17 residues. Germline values: CDR1 MDHEN, CDR2 SYDVKM. CDR3 nucleotide sequence: TGTGCCAGCAGTTGGGCCCAAGGCAGCTCTATACAAGAGACCCAGTACTTC. It is translated as CASSWAQGSSIQETQYF.

The V gene is TRBV15, the J gene TRBJ2-7, with a possible D match to TRBD2 (6 bases). The CDR3 is 16 residues long. V was trimmed by 4 bases and J by 6 bases, leaving 22 bases between them. Germline V gene sequence: CDR1 LNHNV, CDR2 YYDKDF (reference sequence). The CDR3 DNA is TGTGCCACCAGCAAAGGGAGGACCCTTAGGGTGAGCGAGCAGTACTTC. Translation gives CATSKGRTLRVSEQYF.

The V gene is TRBV28, the J gene TRBJ2-3; TRBD2 aligns across 8 bases. Trimming took 4 bases from V and 8 from J; bases not matched to a gene: 8. CDR1 is MDHEN, CDR2 SYDVKM, per germline. CDR3 length: 14 amino acids. The CDR3 DNA follows: TGTGCCAGCAGTTACGGGGGGGCACTTAGTACGCAGTATTTT. This codes for CASSYGGALSTQYF.

The chain carries TRBV30 and TRBJ1-2; the match to TRBD1 covers 10 bases. The V and J ends lost 2 bases and 6 bases, in that order; junction bases with no gene match: 9. CDR1 and CDR2 from the germline V gene are GTSNPN and SVGIG (reference sequence). The CDR3 length is 15 residues. CDR3 nucleotides: TGTGCCTGGAGTCCAACCTCGGACAGGGGGAATGGCTACACCTTC. Translation: CAWSPTSDRGNGYTF.

V and J are TRBV4-1 and TRBJ2-7; D gene uncertain. This CDR3 comprises 16 residues. Per germline, CDR1 MGHRA and CDR2 YSYEKL. Deletions cut 0 bases from V and 0 bases from J, with 12 bases between. Written as DNA, the CDR3 is TGCGCCAGCAGCCAAGAAGGACGGAGAGCCTCCTACGAGCAGTACTTC. Protein: CASSQEGRRASYEQYF.

The chain is built from TRBV28 and TRBJ2-5; TRBD2 matches at 9 bases. CDR1 and CDR2 from the germline V gene are MDHEN and SYDVKM. The CDR3 extends over 15 amino acids. With 6 bases clipped from V and 5 bases from J, the junction kept 10 bases outside the gene matches. CDR3 DNA sequence: TGTGCCAGCAGCCCAGCGGGAGGAGGGGATGAGACCCAGTACTTC. Translated: CASSPAGGGDETQYF. The full variable domain, completed using reference TRBV28 and TRBJ2-5, is DVKVTQSSRYLVKRTGEKVFLECVQDMDHENMFWYRQDPGLGLRLIYFSYDVKMKEKGDIPEGYSVSREKKERFSLILESASTNQTSMYLCASSPAGGGDETQYFGPGTRLLVL.

The chain recombines TRBV7-9 with TRBJ2-1; TRBD1 or TRBD2 may be the D gene (6 bases each). V gave up 8 bases and J gave up 7 bases, with 24 bases separating them. The germline V gene encodes CDR1 SEHNR and CDR2 FQNEAQ (reference sequence). This CDR3 has 16 residues. The chain's CDR3 is CASSPRGTGGVNEQFF. DNA for the CDR3: TGTGCCAGCTCCCCTAGGGGGACTGGAGGGGTTAATGAGCAGTTCTTC.

V usage is TRBV18 and J usage is TRBJ2-7; 12 nucleotides align to TRBD2. Germline CDR1 reads KGHSH; CDR2 reads LQKENI. J lost 4 bases, V lost 1 base, and 2 bases had no gene match. The CDR3 runs 15 residues. The CDR3 DNA sequence: TGTGCCAGCTCACCACGACTAGCGGGGGATTACGAGCAGTACTTC. Its protein product is CASSPRLAGDYEQYF.

This clone was counted a single time. The chain uses TRBV6-5 and TRBJ1-5; D ambiguous. From germline, CDR1 is MNHEY and CDR2 SVGAGI. The CDR3 runs 16 residues. V was trimmed by 0 bases and J by 6 bases, leaving 15 bases between them. The CDR3 protein is CASSYSIPGAGQPQHF. For the CDR3, the DNA is TGTGCCAGCAGTTACTCGATCCCGGGAGCGGGTCAGCCCCAGCATTTT.

The table lists this clone with a count of one. The chain carries TRBV5-6 and TRBJ1-1; D unclear. Between the trimmed V and J ends, which lost 1 base and 11 bases, there was a span of 18 bases. This CDR3 has 14 residues. Germline CDR1 SGHDT, CDR2 YYEEEE. The CDR3 is CASSLTLDPIGAFF. The CDR3 nucleotides read TGTGCCAGCAGCTTGACCCTGGACCCCATCGGGGCTTTCTTT.

The V gene is TRBV15, the J gene TRBJ2-3, with TRBD2 as a possible D gene (5 bases). Per the germline V gene, CDR1 is LNHNV and CDR2 is YYDKDF (reference sequence). The CDR3 has 14 residues. V lost 0 bases and J lost 3, with 7 bases in between. The CDR3 coding sequence is TGTGCCACCAGCAGAGAGACTATAACAGATACGCAGTATTTT. Translating it yields CATSRETITDTQYF.

The chain carries TRBV7-2 and TRBJ1-1, with D possibly TRBD1 on 6 matching bases. Germline lookup yields CDR1 SGHTA and CDR2 FQGNSA. Trimming pared 4 bases from V and 6 bases from J, leaving 15 bases between. The CDR3 totals 14 residues. The DNA for the CDR3 is TGTGCCAGCAGCTCCTGGGGGGGGCAGTCTGAAGCTTTCTTT. It encodes CASSSWGGQSEAFF. The variable domain in full, with the rest retrieved from reference TRBV7-2 and TRBJ1-1, is GAGVSQSPSNKVTEKGKDVELRCDPISGHTALYWYRQSLGQGLEFLIYFQGNSAPDKSGLPSDRFSAERTGGSVSTLTIQRTQQEDSAVYLCASSSWGGQSEAFFGQGTRLTVV.

The J gene is TRBJ2-5, the V gene TRBV5-6; maybe TRBD1 (5 bases). Trimming cost V 3 bases and J 2 bases, with 11 bases left between them. Germline V gene lookup returns CDR1 SGHDT and CDR2 YYEEEE. This CDR3 region has 14 residues. The CDR3 nucleotides are TGTGCCAGCAGCTCGACAGATTTACAAGAGACCCAGTACTTC. This sequence encodes CASSSTDLQETQYF.

The chain employs TRBV7-9 and TRBJ2-7; 7 positions match TRBD1. Germline lookup yields CDR1 SEHNR and CDR2 FQNEAQ (reference sequence). The V segment lost 4 bases and the J segment 7 bases; nucleotides outside the gene matches: 7. The CDR3 consists of 13 residues. The CDR3 nucleotides read TGTGCCAGCAGCTACCGGGACAGAGGTGAGCAGTACTTC. It codes for CASSYRDRGEQYF.

The chain recombines TRBV9 with TRBJ2-3; 7 nucleotides match TRBD1. V dropped 3 bases and J dropped 2; count of bases not matched to a gene: 6. Germline V gene sequence: CDR1 SGDLS, CDR2 YYNGEE. The CDR3 length is 15 residues. The CDR3, as DNA: TGTGCCAGCAGCGAACGGACAGGAGCCACAGATACGCAGTATTTT. Protein product: CASSERTGATDTQYF. Filled out from reference TRBV9 and TRBJ2-3, the complete variable domain reads DSGVTQTPKHLITATGQRVTLRCSPRSGDLSVYWYQQSLDQGLQFLIQYYNGEERAKGNILERFSAQQFPDLHSELNLSSLELGDSALYFCASSERTGATDTQYFGPGTRLTVL.

This clone has a single count. The chain employs TRBV10-3 and TRBJ2-5, with 9 bases lining up with TRBD1. Germline CDR1 is ENHRY and CDR2 is SYGVKD. V trimming: 7 bases; J trimming: 2 bases; junction bases outside the gene matches: 5. The CDR3 is 14 amino acids. The CDR3 loop reads CAITQGTGQETQYF. The CDR3 bases are TGTGCCATCACACAAGGGACAGGGCAAGAGACCCAGTACTTC.

This sequence joins TRBV18 and TRBJ1-5, with TRBD1 matching over 7 bases. Germline V lookup: CDR1 KGHSH, CDR2 LQKENI. The ends lost 3 bases at V and 7 bases at J; junction bases unmatched: 6. The CDR3 sequence is 14 residues long. For the CDR3, the DNA is TGTGCCAGCTCACCCAGACAGGGTCTCCAGCCCCAGCATTTT. Amino acid sequence: CASSPRQGLQPQHF.

To note about this clone: This same CDR3 is encoded by further DNA sequences in the sample. This chain connects TRBV5-1 to TRBJ2-3; D could derive from TRBD1 or TRBD2 (6 bases each). The V end lost 1 base, the J end lost 6 bases, and 9 bases lay between the germline ends. The germline CDR1 and CDR2 sequences are SGHRS and YFSETQ. This CDR3 contains 13 residues. The CDR3 region has the DNA TGCGCCAGCAGCTTGCCGGGGGCTGATACGCAGTATTTT. It yields the protein CASSLPGADTQYF.